Following are 21 T cell receptor beta chains from one sample sequenced in a study of cytomegalovirus exposure and HLA in healthy donors. This table comes from immunoSEQ multiplex PCR, and its TCRdb copy is limited to in-frame clones, with some not included. This table holds roughly 90,000 clones, approximately 95% found once. What was sequenced was PBMCs. The origin of the receptors is a woman aged 25-40 years in good health and CMV-seropositive.

The chain joins TRBV11-3 to TRBJ2-2, with 7 bases that match TRBD1. Germline trimming cut 1 base from V and 0 bases from J; bases unmatched to any gene: 2. This CDR3 contains 16 residues. The V gene's germline CDR1 is SGHNT and CDR2 YENEEA. CDR3 loop: CASSLGTGANTGELFF. In DNA form, the CDR3 reads TGTGCCAGCAGCTTAGGTACAGGGGCGAACACCGGGGAGCTGTTTTTT.

The rearrangement joins TRBV5-6 to TRBJ2-2; D not resolved. This CDR3 is built from 15 residues. V shed 6 bases and J shed 7 bases, with 19 bases lying between them. Germline V gene lookup returns CDR1 SGHDT and CDR2 YYEEEE. CDR3 loop: CASNSHELLGGELFF. The CDR3 nucleotides read TGTGCCAGCAACTCGCATGAGCTGCTAGGCGGGGAGCTGTTTTTT.

J is TRBJ1-2 and V is TRBV7-8; D is ambiguous. The CDR3 length is 15 residues. V lost 1 base, J lost 4 bases, and 13 bases lay in between. In germline, CDR1 is SGHVS, CDR2 FQNEAQ. For the CDR3, the DNA is TGTGCCAGCAGCTTAGATCCCGGGGATGCCTATGGCTACACCTTC. Residues: CASSLDPGDAYGYTF.

The J gene is TRBJ2-3, the V gene TRBV11-3; D possibly corresponds to TRBD1 (6 bases). The CDR3 has 17 amino acids. Germline V gene sequence: CDR1 SGHNT, CDR2 YENEEA. The V and J ends lost 5 bases and 2 bases respectively, with 20 bases between them. The CDR3 protein is CASSTGLGQPNTDTQYF. CDR3 bases: TGTGCCAGCAGCACCGGCTTAGGACAGCCAAACACAGATACGCAGTATTTT.

The CDR3 protein is CASSLSLSGPYEQYF. CDR3 in DNA: TGTGCCAGCAGTTTATCGCTTAGCGGACCCTACGAGCAGTACTTC. The chain is built from TRBV27 and TRBJ2-7, with a possible D match to TRBD2 (6 bases). The V end was cut by 0 bases, the J end by 2 bases, with 11 bases between. The CDR3 consists of 15 residues. CDR1 is MNHEY, CDR2 SMNVEV, per germline (reference sequence).

The chain links TRBV7-2 to TRBJ2-2, with TRBD2 matching 7 bases. Germline loops: CDR1 SGHTA, CDR2 FQGNSA. V gave up 1 base and J gave up 7 bases; unmatched junction bases: 6. The CDR3 is 15 residues long. The CDR3 DNA follows: TGTGCCAGCAGCTTAGGGTTCCAGCGGGGCGGGGAGCTGTTTTTT. Its translation: CASSLGFQRGGELFF. Combining the CDR3 with reference TRBV7-2 and TRBJ2-2 gives the whole variable domain GAGVSQSPSNKVTEKGKDVELRCDPISGHTALYWYRQSLGQGLEFLIYFQGNSAPDKSGLPSDRFSAERTGGSVSTLTIQRTQQEDSAVYLCASSLGFQRGGELFFGEGSRLTVL.

The V and J genes are TRBV19 and TRBJ2-1; 9 bases agree with TRBD2. The V segment lost 4 bases and the J segment 0 bases; nucleotides outside the gene matches: 4. The CDR3 has 16 residues. CDR1 LNHDA and CDR2 SQIVND come from the germline V gene (reference sequence). The CDR3 nucleotides read TGTGCCAGTAGTACGATAGCGGGAGACTCCTACAATGAGCAGTTCTTC. Protein: CASSTIAGDSYNEQFF.

The rearrangement links TRBV6-5 to TRBJ1-5; 8 bases align to TRBD1. V was pared by 5 bases and J by 6 bases, with 6 bases of the junction left unmatched. The germline V gene has CDR1 MNHEY and CDR2 SVGAGI. The CDR3 length is 14 residues. The CDR3 DNA follows: TGTGCCAGCAGTCAACAGGGGGGAGGTCAGCCCCAGCATTTT. Protein sequence: CASSQQGGGQPQHF.

The chain combines TRBV29-1 with TRBJ2-7; 12 bases fit TRBD2. The V segment lost 7 bases and the J segment 5 bases; nucleotides outside the gene matches: 9. CDR1 and CDR2 (germline): SQVTM, ANQGSEA. CDR3 length: 14 amino acids. CDR3 loop: CSGSSTSGSDEQYF. The CDR3 coding sequence is TGCAGCGGATCCTCGACTAGCGGGAGCGACGAGCAGTACTTC.

J is TRBJ2-7 and V is TRBV6-5; no reliable D call. CDR3 length: 12 residues. V lost 5 bases and J lost 2, with 7 bases in between. CDR1 and CDR2 (germline): MNHEY, SVGAGI. CDR3 residues: CASSTRTYEQYF. The CDR3 DNA is TGTGCCAGCAGTACCAGGACCTACGAGCAGTACTTC.

The V gene is TRBV2, the J gene TRBJ2-7; 8 nucleotides match TRBD2. The CDR3 consists of 14 residues. J lost 6 bases, V lost 5 bases, and 9 bases had no gene match. Per germline, CDR1 SNHLY and CDR2 FYNNEI. The CDR3 spells CASSSGTRALEQYF. The CDR3 bases are TGTGCCAGCAGTAGCGGGACTAGGGCCCTCGAGCAGTACTTC.

The chain recombines TRBV28 with TRBJ2-7, with TRBD2 identical over 7 bases. The CDR3 covers 14 residues. From germline, CDR1 is MDHEN and CDR2 SYDVKM. V shed 0 bases, J shed 3 bases, and the junction held 2 bases outside the gene matches. CDR3 in DNA: TGTGCCAGCAGTTTATGGGGAGGGAGCTACGAGCAGTACTTC. Translating gives CASSLWGGSYEQYF.

The rearrangement links TRBV23-1 to TRBJ2-7; TRBD1 aligns across 12 bases. TRBV23-1 falls under the ORF class, with uncertain function. The CDR3 is 17 amino acids. J gave up 1 base and V 8 bases, and 12 bases lay outside the gene matches. As DNA, the CDR3 is TGCGCCAGCGACCGGGACAGGGGGCTCAGAAGGTCCTACGAGCAGTACTTC. This gives the protein CASDRDRGLRRSYEQYF.

In its sample, this clone ranks as medium-sized (0.01 to 0.1%). CDR3 sequence (DNA): TGTGCCAGCAGTAATAGCGGATCCGGGGAGCTGTTTTTT. Translation gives CASSNSGSGELFF. The rearrangement links TRBV6-6 to TRBJ2-2, with a tentative D call TRBD2 (6 bases). Trimming stripped 5 bases from V and 6 bases from J, with 10 bases between. CDR3 size: 13 residues. The germline gives CDR1 MNHNY, CDR2 SVGAGI (reference sequence).

The V gene is TRBV27, the J gene TRBJ2-3, with TRBD2 identical over 10 bases. The V and J ends lost 6 bases and 3 bases, in that order; junction bases with no gene match: 12. The CDR3 runs to 17 residues. Germline-derived CDR1 and CDR2 are MNHEY and SMNVEV (reference sequence). CDR3: CASSSGHLAGVTDTQYF. CDR3 DNA: TGTGCCAGCAGCTCAGGACACCTAGCGGGAGTAACAGATACGCAGTATTTT.

This rearrangement joins TRBV30 to TRBJ1-3; 9 nucleotides match TRBD1. Germline lookup yields CDR1 GTSNPN and CDR2 SVGIG (reference sequence). The CDR3 covers 16 residues. V lost 0 bases to trimming and J lost 2 bases; unmatched junction nucleotides: 5. CDR3 in amino acids: CAWSVGTGYAGNTIYF. The CDR3 DNA sequence: TGTGCCTGGAGTGTAGGGACAGGGTACGCTGGAAACACCATATATTTT.

The CDR3 protein is CASSQEVAEGYEQYF. For the CDR3, the DNA is TGCGCCAGCAGCCAAGAAGTAGCGGAAGGCTACGAGCAGTACTTC. The chain recombines TRBV4-3 with TRBJ2-7, with D perhaps TRBD2 (6 bases). The CDR3 runs 15 residues. V was cut by 0 bases and J by 3 bases, with 12 bases left in between. In germline, CDR1 is LGHNA, CDR2 YSLEER.

The chain is built from TRBV30 and TRBJ1-5, with D tentatively TRBD1 (6 bases). The V and J ends lost 2 bases and 6 bases respectively, with 17 bases between them. The CDR3 contains 15 residues. Germline V gives CDR1 GTSNPN, CDR2 SVGIG (reference sequence). The CDR3 DNA reads as TGTGCCTGGAGTACCGAAACAGGGTATTTTCAGCCCCAGCATTTT. Its translation is CAWSTETGYFQPQHF. Together with reference TRBV30 and TRBJ1-5, the CDR3 gives the full variable domain: SQTIHQWPATLVQPVGSPLSLECTVEGTSNPNLYWYRQAAGRGLQLLFYSVGIGQISSEVPQNLSASRPQDRQFILSSKKLLLSDSGFYLCAWSTETGYFQPQHFGDGTRLSIL.

CDR3 sequence: CASSLVFGGNTEAFF. DNA for the CDR3: TGTGCCAGCAGCTTAGTTTTTGGCGGTAACACTGAAGCTTTCTTT. The V and J genes are TRBV7-2 and TRBJ1-1; D remains ambiguous. V was trimmed by 1 base and J by 2 bases, leaving 11 bases between them. The length of the CDR3 is 15 residues. From germline, CDR1 is SGHTA and CDR2 FQGNSA.

This rearrangement joins TRBV5-1 to TRBJ1-4; 7 nucleotides align to TRBD1. V trimming: 1 base; J trimming: 4 bases; junction bases outside the gene matches: 1. Per germline, CDR1 SGHRS and CDR2 YFSETQ. This CDR3 has 14 amino acids. The CDR3 region has the DNA TGCGCCAGCAGCTTGAGGGGGCTTAATGAAAAACTGTTTTTT. This encodes CASSLRGLNEKLFF. Combining the CDR3 with reference TRBV5-1 and TRBJ1-4 gives the whole variable domain KAGVTQTPRYLIKTRGQQVTLSCSPISGHRSVSWYQQTPGQGLQFLFEYFSETQRNKGNFPGRFSGRQFSNSRSEMNVSTLELGDSALYLCASSLRGLNEKLFFGSGTQLSVL.

The chain uses TRBV28 and TRBJ2-7; the match to TRBD1 covers 7 bases. CDR1 and CDR2 (germline): MDHEN, SYDVKM. Trimming took 5 bases from V and 4 from J; bases not matched to a gene: 8. The CDR3 spans 14 residues. The CDR3 DNA is TGTGCCAGCAGTGGCGACAGGGCTATGTACGAGCAGTACTTC. Encoded protein: CASSGDRAMYEQYF. The variable domain in full, completed from reference TRBV28 and TRBJ2-7, reads DVKVTQSSRYLVKRTGEKVFLECVQDMDHENMFWYRQDPGLGLRLIYFSYDVKMKEKGDIPEGYSVSREKKERFSLILESASTNQTSMYLCASSGDRAMYEQYFGPGTRLTVT.